The sequence of this T cell receptor (beta chain) was determined in a study of intratumoral heterogeneity in liver cancer. Study-wide background: With a median age of roughly 63 years, most patients were men.

In germline, CDR1 is GTSNPN, CDR2 SVGIG (reference sequence). Germline trimming cut 5 bases from V and 6 bases from J; bases unmatched to any gene: 3. The CDR3 is 12 amino acids. Concerning this clone itself: Its antigen is unidentified.

The study's findings and limits: Tumor region a had significantly more unique T-cell expansions than region b. TCR sequencing reportedly confirmed RNA-seq estimates of regional differences in tumor-infiltrating lymphocyte burden. A noted limitation was under-sampling of tumor-infiltrating lymphocytes.

The hepatocellular carcinoma nodule was sampled at distinct, geographically separated regions. TCRdb keeps only in-frame clones here, not all; method: immunoSEQ multiplex PCR. The data contain 6,000 to 8,500 clones, roughly 52% of them singletons. This receptor was taken from a man in his 70s with hepatocellular carcinoma. The specimen comprised tumor tissue, sampled before any cancer treatment. V and J are TRBV30 and TRBJ2-3, with 9 positions matching TRBD1. In DNA, the CDR3 is TGTGCCTGGGGGACAGGGTCCGATACGCAGTATTTT. This sequence encodes CAWGTGSDTQYF. The full variable domain, with the rest looked up from reference TRBV30 and TRBJ2-3, is SQTIHQWPATLVQPVGSPLSLECTVEGTSNPNLYWYRQAAGRGLQLLFYSVGIGQISSEVPQNLSASRPQDRQFILSSKKLLLSDSGFYLCAWGTGSDTQYFGPGTRLTVL.